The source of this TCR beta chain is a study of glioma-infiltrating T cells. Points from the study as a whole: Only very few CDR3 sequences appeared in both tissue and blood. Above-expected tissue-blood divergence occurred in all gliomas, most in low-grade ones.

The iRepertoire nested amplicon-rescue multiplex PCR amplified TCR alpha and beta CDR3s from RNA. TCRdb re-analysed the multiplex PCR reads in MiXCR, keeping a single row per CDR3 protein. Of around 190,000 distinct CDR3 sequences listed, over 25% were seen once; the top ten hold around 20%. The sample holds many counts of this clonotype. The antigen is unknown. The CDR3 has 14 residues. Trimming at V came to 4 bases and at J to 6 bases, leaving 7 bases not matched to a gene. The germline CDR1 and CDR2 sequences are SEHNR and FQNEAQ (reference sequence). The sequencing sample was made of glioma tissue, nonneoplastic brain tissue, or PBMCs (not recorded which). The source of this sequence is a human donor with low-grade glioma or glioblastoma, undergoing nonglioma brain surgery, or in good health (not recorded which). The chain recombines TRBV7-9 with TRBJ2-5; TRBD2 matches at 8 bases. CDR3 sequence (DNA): TGTGCCAGCAGCTCCCGGACTAGCTGGCAGACCCAGTACTTC. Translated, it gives CASSSRTSWQTQYF.